The text below deals with one T cell receptor (beta chain). At one of its ends the junction is not consistent with the germline gene, which may arise from a read error. With a J-beta primer mix and a sample-barcoded 5' primer, a second PCR ran about 7 to 12 cycles. Every individual sample yielded 2.5 million or more paired-end reads (each containing CDR3). Using its own MiXCR run on the 5' RACE reads, TCRdb lists one record per CDR3 protein. This sample carries 1 million or so distinct CDR3 sequences, less than 50% of them seen once, and the ten largest clones take approximately 20%. The data were obtained in a study of blood T cells in healthy people across ages. Germline assignment: CDR1 SGHTA and CDR2 FQGTGA. CDR3 size: 15 residues.

Source material: blood. V is TRBV7-3 and J is TRBJ2-7, with 7 positions matching TRBD1. The clonotype was recovered from a woman aged 60-70 years in good health. DNA of the CDR3: TGTGCCAGCAGCTTAAGACAGGGCCCCTCCTACGAGCGGTACTTC. This gives the protein CASSLRQGPSYERYF.